The 11 T cell receptor beta chains below were found in one sample sequenced in a study of blood T cell repertoires in COVID-19. The data were produced by immunoSEQ multiplex PCR, yet TCRdb's version contains in-frame clones alone and is incomplete. The sample includes some 70,000 clones, around four fifths of them seen just once. Sample: peripheral blood. These receptors all come from a man aged 50 to 60 with active COVID-19.

DNA of the CDR3: TGTGCCAGCAGCATGGGACTAGCGGGGGCGTTTCAGCAGTTCTTC. As protein: CASSMGLAGAFQQFF. V is TRBV7-2 and J is TRBJ2-1, with 14 bases that match TRBD2. The CDR3 is made up of 15 amino acids. The V segment lost 5 bases and the J segment 11 bases; nucleotides outside the gene matches: 8. CDR1 and CDR2 (germline): SGHTA, FQGNSA. Full variable domain (outside the CDR3, taken from reference TRBV7-2 and TRBJ2-1): GAGVSQSPSNKVTEKGKDVELRCDPISGHTALYWYRQSLGQGLEFLIYFQGNSAPDKSGLPSDRFSAERTGGSVSTLTIQRTQQEDSAVYLCASSMGLAGAFQQFFGPGTRLTVL.

The CDR3 DNA is TGTGCCAGCAGGGTCAGTTCTGCCACTGAAGCTTTCTTT. Translating gives CASRVSSATEAFF. V usage is TRBV6-5 and J usage is TRBJ1-1; D gene ambiguous. The germline V gene has CDR1 MNHEY and CDR2 SVGAGI. Trimming shortened V by 6 bases and J by 4 bases, and 12 bases separated the two germline ends. This CDR3 spans 13 amino acids.

The gene calls are TRBV5-1 and TRBJ1-1; 8 nucleotides agree with TRBD1. The J segment lost 1 base and the V segment lost 4 bases, leaving 3 bases of the junction unmatched. This CDR3 is built from 14 residues. Germline loops: CDR1 SGHRS, CDR2 YFSETQ. CDR3 sequence (DNA): TGCGCCAGCAGCCGCACAGGGGGGAACACTGAAGCTTTCTTT. Translated: CASSRTGGNTEAFF.

The CDR3: CASSLGGQGTTNEKLFF. The CDR3, as DNA: TGTGCCAGCAGCTTAGGGGGGCAGGGCACAACTAATGAAAAACTGTTTTTT. The J gene is TRBJ1-4, the V gene TRBV7-9; tentative D call: TRBD1 (6 bases). With 1 base removed from V and 0 bases from J, the gap between germline ends came to 12 bases. CDR3 length: 17 residues. The germline V gene encodes CDR1 SEHNR and CDR2 FQNEAQ (reference sequence).

The chain employs TRBV6-1 and TRBJ2-7, with TRBD1 matching 9 bases. Germline lookup yields CDR1 MNHNS and CDR2 SASEGT. Trimming at V came to 1 base and at J to 6 bases, leaving 7 bases not matched to a gene. The CDR3 sequence is 15 residues long. The DNA for the CDR3 is TGTGCCAGCAGTGAAGTCAGGACAGGGGACGCCGAGCAGTACTTC. Translating gives CASSEVRTGDAEQYF.

The V and J genes are TRBV11-2 and TRBJ2-5, with D perhaps TRBD2 (7 bases). V was pared by 5 bases and J by 5 bases, with 15 bases between. Germline V gene data show CDR1 as SGHAT and CDR2 as FQNNGV. The CDR3 sequence is 14 residues long. This CDR3 reads CASSPKGGAETQYF. In nucleotides, the CDR3 is TGTGCCAGCAGCCCGAAAGGGGGGGCGGAGACCCAGTACTTC.

The V call is TRBV5-4, the J call TRBJ2-3, with 14 bases that match TRBD2. CDR3 length equals 16 residues. The germline V gene has CDR1 SGHNT and CDR2 YYREEE (reference sequence). The ends lost 5 bases at V and 0 bases at J; junction bases unmatched: 2. CDR3 in DNA: TGTGCCAGCAGTCGGACTAGCGGGGGGAGCACAGATACGCAGTATTTT. Its protein product is CASSRTSGGSTDTQYF.

The V call is TRBV6-5, the J call TRBJ2-7; 10 bases align to TRBD2. The CDR3 is made up of 16 amino acids. The V gene's germline CDR1 is MNHEY and CDR2 SVGAGI. V shed 0 bases and J 1 base; nucleotides not matched to a gene: 3. CDR3 DNA: TGTGCCAGCAGTTACTCGGGAGCGGGGGGGTCCTACGAGCAGTACTTC. Translation: CASSYSGAGGSYEQYF.

The chain recombines TRBV7-2 with TRBJ2-7; no reliable D call. The germline V gene encodes CDR1 SGHTA and CDR2 FQGNSA. This CDR3 is built from 15 residues. Trimming took off 1 base at V and 2 bases at J, with 12 bases between the two ends. The CDR3 spells CASSLGVLHTYEQYF. In DNA form, the CDR3 reads TGTGCCAGCAGCTTAGGTGTACTCCATACCTACGAGCAGTACTTC.

The chain uses TRBV4-2 and TRBJ2-3, with D unresolved. Germline V CDR1 and CDR2: LGHNA, YNFKEQ. Trimming removed 1 base from V and 8 bases from J, with 16 bases in between. This CDR3 has 15 amino acids. CDR3 in DNA: TGTGCCAGCAGCCAAGGCCCCCCTAGAGGCGGTACGCAGTATTTT. Translating gives CASSQGPPRGGTQYF.

The genes are TRBV7-2 and TRBJ1-5, with 10 bases that match TRBD1. The J segment lost 3 bases and the V segment lost 5 bases, leaving 4 bases of the junction unmatched. Per the germline V gene, CDR1 is SGHTA and CDR2 is FQGNSA. The CDR3 totals 15 residues. Here the CDR3 reads CASSPDRGNNQPQHF. In DNA form, the CDR3 reads TGTGCCAGCAGCCCGGACAGGGGGAACAATCAGCCCCAGCATTTT.